The 26 T cell receptor beta chains below were found in one sample sequenced in a study of blood T cell repertoires in COVID-19. The protocol was immunoSEQ multiplex PCR, while the TCRdb copy is restricted to in-frame clones and leaves out a portion. Of some 170,000 clones in the sample, about 81% were seen once. The sequenced sample was peripheral blood. The receptors originated from an older woman with acute or convalescent COVID-19.

This chain joins TRBV7-9 and TRBJ2-1, with 10 nucleotides matching TRBD2. Looked up from germline, CDR1 is SEHNR and CDR2 is FQNEAQ (reference sequence). J was trimmed by 5 bases and V by 2 bases; bases with no gene match: 3. The CDR3 has 15 amino acids. CDR3 DNA: TGTGCCAGCAGCTTATTCCTAGCGGGGGACAATGAGCAGTTCTTC. Protein: CASSLFLAGDNEQFF.

The chain combines TRBV28 with TRBJ1-1; D is unresolved. Germline CDR1 MDHEN, CDR2 SYDVKM. V lost 3 bases to trimming and J lost 1 base, with 6 bases between them. This CDR3 comprises 13 residues. The CDR3 sequence: CASSFPGNTEAFF. The DNA of the CDR3 is TGTGCCAGCAGTTTTCCGGGGAACACTGAAGCTTTCTTT.

V usage is TRBV3-1 (or the pseudogene TRBV3-2) and J usage is TRBJ1-2, with no clear D. This CDR3 has 15 amino acids. The germline V gene encodes CDR1 LGHDT and CDR2 YNNKEL (reference sequence). The V and J ends lost 3 bases and 7 bases respectively, with 18 bases between them. The CDR3 sequence: CASSHGRQLGSGYTF. DNA for the CDR3: TGTGCCAGCAGCCACGGTAGGCAGCTAGGGAGTGGCTACACCTTC.

The V and J genes are TRBV7-8 and TRBJ2-5, with unresolved D. V was clipped by 2 bases and J by 1 base, with 8 bases between them. This CDR3 contains 14 residues. Per germline, CDR1 SGHVS and CDR2 FQNEAQ. The DNA of the CDR3 is TGTGCCAGCAGCTTAATCCGCAGCCAAGAGACCCAGTACTTC. This codes for CASSLIRSQETQYF.

In its sample, this clone was seen a few times. The CDR3 loop reads CASSENERYGYTF. In nucleotides, the CDR3 is TGTGCCAGCAGCGAAAATGAGAGGTATGGCTACACCTTC. The chain couples TRBV3-1 (or the pseudogene TRBV3-2) to TRBJ1-2; D not resolved. Germline-derived CDR1 and CDR2 are LGHDT and YNNKEL (reference sequence). CDR3 length: 13 amino acids. Trimming took off 5 bases at V and 5 bases at J, with 12 bases between the two ends.

V gene TRBV19 combines with J gene TRBJ1-5; 8 nucleotides match TRBD1. The length of the CDR3 is 15 residues. The junction had 9 bases not matched to a gene; V was cut back by 8 bases and J by 3 bases. Germline V CDR1 and CDR2: LNHDA, SQIVND (reference sequence). CDR3 amino acids: CASSPDRAFNQPQHF. The CDR3 DNA is TGTGCCAGTTCCCCGGACAGGGCCTTCAATCAGCCCCAGCATTTT.

This chain joins TRBV7-2 and TRBJ2-7; maybe TRBD1 (7 bases). CDR1 is SGHTA and CDR2 is FQGNSA in the germline V gene. Trimming left V 5 bases short and J 3 bases short, with 17 bases between. This CDR3 region has 15 residues. The CDR3 protein is CASSRGGGIHYEQYF. In nucleotides, the CDR3 is TGTGCCAGCAGCAGAGGGGGCGGGATACACTACGAGCAGTACTTC.

The chain employs TRBV18 and TRBJ2-7, with D uncertain. V gave up 0 bases and J gave up 5 bases, with 11 bases separating them. The CDR3 is 14 amino acids. The germline gives CDR1 KGHSH, CDR2 LQKENI. CDR3 bases: TGTGCCAGCTCACCACCGTTCTCGGGTAACGAGCAGTACTTC. Protein sequence: CASSPPFSGNEQYF.

The genes are TRBV6-1 and TRBJ2-3, with D possibly matching TRBD1 (6 bases). Between the trimmed V and J ends, which lost 3 bases and 3 bases, there was a span of 13 bases. The CDR3 is 15 residues long. The germline CDR1 and CDR2 sequences are MNHNS and SASEGT. This chain's CDR3 is CASSDYRTDTDTQYF. In DNA, the CDR3 is TGTGCCAGCAGTGATTATCGGACAGATACAGATACGCAGTATTTT.

This rearrangement joins TRBV2 to TRBJ1-3; the match to TRBD1 covers 7 bases. V lost 5 bases, J lost 0 bases, and 16 bases stayed unmatched. The V gene's germline CDR1 is SNHLY and CDR2 FYNNEI. The CDR3 sequence is 19 residues long. CDR3 DNA: TGTGCCAGCAGTACCACGAGACAGGGTTTCAGTTCCTCTGGAAACACCATATATTTT. The encoded protein is CASSTTRQGFSSSGNTIYF.

This chain links TRBV2 with TRBJ2-7; TRBD1 aligns across 10 bases. The CDR3 sequence is 13 residues long. V lost 6 bases to trimming and J lost 6 bases; unmatched junction nucleotides: 5. Germline V gene lookup returns CDR1 SNHLY and CDR2 FYNNEI. CDR3 bases: TGTGCCAGCAGGGGGACAGGGGCTGGCGAGCAGTACTTC. The encoded protein is CASRGTGAGEQYF.

This clone has just a few counts. The J gene is TRBJ2-1, the V gene TRBV12-2; TRBD2 was called by the table and not checked on the DNA. TRBV12-2 is a pseudogene segment. CDR3 length: 21 amino acids. In DNA form, the CDR3 reads TGTGCAAGTCGCTTATGCCGTCGGACTAGCGGGAGGGCCAGCTCCTACAATGAGCAGTTCTTC. Its protein product is CASRLCRRTSGRASSYNEQFF.

This clone was seen a handful of times. The chain carries TRBV28 and TRBJ2-3, with D maybe TRBD2 (5 bases). V dropped 3 bases and J dropped 0 bases, with 10 bases sitting between them. This CDR3 spans 15 amino acids. Germline CDR1 is MDHEN and CDR2 is SYDVKM. In DNA, the CDR3 is TGTGCCAGCAGTTTTACGGGATTTAGCACAGATACGCAGTATTTT. Translation: CASSFTGFSTDTQYF. Full variable domain (rest looked up from reference TRBV28 and TRBJ2-3): DVKVTQSSRYLVKRTGEKVFLECVQDMDHENMFWYRQDPGLGLRLIYFSYDVKMKEKGDIPEGYSVSREKKERFSLILESASTNQTSMYLCASSFTGFSTDTQYFGPGTRLTVL.

The chain recombines TRBV6-6 with TRBJ2-3, with 8 nucleotides matching TRBD2. The CDR3 spans 16 residues. The germline CDR1 and CDR2 sequences are MNHNY and SVGAGI (reference sequence). Trimming at V came to 0 bases and at J to 0 bases, leaving 2 bases not matched to a gene. CDR3 amino acids: CASSYSRLASTDTQYF. The CDR3 nucleotides are TGTGCCAGCAGTTACTCCAGACTAGCGAGCACAGATACGCAGTATTTT.

V gene TRBV6-5 combines with J gene TRBJ2-4, with D perhaps TRBD2 (6 bases). The CDR3 extends over 11 amino acids. The germline gives CDR1 MNHEY, CDR2 SVGAGI. V lost 6 bases and J 10 bases, leaving 10 bases between the germline ends. CDR3 nucleotide sequence: TGTGCCAGCAGACTTGGGACTATTCAGTACTTC. The encoded protein is CASRLGTIQYF.

V and J are TRBV28 and TRBJ1-5, with 9 bases lining up with TRBD1. J was trimmed by 6 bases and V by 9 bases; bases with no gene match: 6. The V gene's germline CDR1 is MDHEN and CDR2 SYDVKM. The CDR3 runs 13 residues. CDR3 amino acids: CASGQGSSQPQHF. DNA of the CDR3: TGTGCCAGTGGACAGGGGTCTAGTCAGCCCCAGCATTTT.

The chain joins TRBV30 to TRBJ2-7, with 10 positions matching TRBD1. CDR3 size: 14 residues. V was clipped by 5 bases and J by 3 bases; unmatched bases: 7. From germline, CDR1 is GTSNPN and CDR2 SVGIG (reference sequence). The CDR3 region is CAWAQGQGFYEQYF. The CDR3, as DNA: TGTGCCTGGGCCCAGGGACAGGGGTTCTACGAGCAGTACTTC.

V gene TRBV11-2 combines with J gene TRBJ1-6, with D maybe TRBD1 (5 bases). The CDR3 sequence is 14 residues long. Trimming left V 3 bases short and J 8 bases short, with 11 bases between. Germline V gene sequence: CDR1 SGHAT, CDR2 FQNNGV. This chain's CDR3 is CASSFRRVDSPLHF. The DNA of the CDR3 is TGTGCCAGCAGCTTTCGCAGGGTTGATTCACCCCTCCACTTT.

This chain connects TRBV28 to TRBJ1-1; TRBD1 matches 7 bases. The CDR3 is 14 residues long. The trim removed 5 bases at V and 1 base at J, leaving 4 bases unmatched. Germline V gene sequence: CDR1 MDHEN, CDR2 SYDVKM. The CDR3 sequence: CASSRGGKNTEAFF. Here the CDR3 DNA reads TGTGCCAGCAGTCGAGGGGGCAAGAACACTGAAGCTTTCTTT.

The gene calls are TRBV7-8 and TRBJ2-5; TRBD1 is a possible D gene (5 bases). Germline values: CDR1 SGHVS, CDR2 FQNEAQ. The CDR3 consists of 16 residues. V gave up 4 bases and J gave up 1 base, with 16 bases separating them. The CDR3: CASSSSRTMGQETQYF. The DNA for the CDR3 is TGTGCCAGCAGCTCATCCAGGACAATGGGCCAAGAGACCCAGTACTTC.

The V and J genes are TRBV2 and TRBJ2-1; weak D call: TRBD1 (5 bases). The CDR3 runs 17 residues. The V gene's germline CDR1 is SNHLY and CDR2 FYNNEI. V was pared by 7 bases and J by 3 bases, with 22 bases between. The CDR3 loop reads CASKARFNPQGYNEQFF. The DNA of the CDR3 is TGTGCCAGCAAGGCCAGGTTTAACCCCCAGGGCTACAATGAGCAGTTCTTC.

The rearrangement uses TRBV19 and TRBJ2-3; D not certain. Germline assignment: CDR1 LNHDA and CDR2 SQIVND (reference sequence). The CDR3 has 13 residues. V was shortened by 3 bases and J by 4 bases, with 8 bases between the two germline ends. The CDR3 loop is CASSILTSDTQYF. In DNA, the CDR3 is TGTGCCAGTAGTATCCTCACTTCAGATACGCAGTATTTT.

This clone was seen a few times. The chain has TRBV19 and TRBJ1-1; 9 bases agree with TRBD1. Germline V CDR1 and CDR2: LNHDA, SQIVND (reference sequence). This CDR3 has 14 residues. Trimming cost V 4 bases and J 5 bases; bases outside gene matches: 5. CDR3: CASSRGQGNTEAFF. The CDR3 nucleotides read TGTGCCAGTAGTAGAGGACAGGGGAATACTGAAGCTTTCTTT.

CDR3: CSVRTGKETQYF. In DNA, the CDR3 is TGCAGCGTTCGGACAGGCAAAGAGACCCAGTACTTC. The chain combines TRBV29-1 with TRBJ2-5, with 7 bases lining up with TRBD1. This CDR3 has 12 residues. V lost 5 bases and J lost 3; bases outside the gene matches: 3. Germline V gene sequence: CDR1 SQVTM, CDR2 ANQGSEA.

This rearrangement joins TRBV5-1 to TRBJ2-1; the match to TRBD2 covers 10 bases. Germline CDR1 is SGHRS and CDR2 is YFSETQ. This CDR3 is 16 amino acids long. The V and J ends lost 4 bases and 8 bases, in that order; junction bases with no gene match: 12. CDR3: CASSRWLAGEVDEQFF. The CDR3 DNA sequence: TGCGCCAGCAGCAGATGGCTAGCGGGAGAAGTGGATGAGCAGTTCTTC.

The chain uses TRBV7-6 and TRBJ1-1, with D perhaps matching TRBD1 (5 bases). Per the germline V gene, CDR1 is SGHVS and CDR2 is FNYEAQ. CDR3 length equals 13 residues. Trimming took off 0 bases at V and 5 bases at J, with 7 bases between the two ends. The CDR3 reads CASSLAQGTEAFF. CDR3 in DNA: TGTGCCAGCAGCTTAGCGCAGGGTACTGAAGCTTTCTTT.